This entry lists 22 T cell receptor beta chains sequenced from one sample in a study of blood T cell repertoires in COVID-19. Libraries were prepared by immunoSEQ multiplex PCR; TCRdb keeps only in-frame clonotypes and omits some of them. The sample shows some 250,000 clones, 70% to 90% of them seen only once. What was sequenced was PBMCs or T cells enriched from blood (not recorded which). The receptors here all came from a woman between 50 and 59 years old who had recovered from COVID-19.

The gene calls are TRBV7-9 and TRBJ2-3, with 15 nucleotides matching TRBD2. Trimming took 5 bases from V and 5 from J; bases not matched to a gene: 5. This CDR3 has 16 residues. Germline V gene sequence: CDR1 SEHNR, CDR2 FQNEAQ (reference sequence). CDR3 nucleotide sequence: TGTGCCAGCAGCAAAGGGACTAGCGGGAGGAAAGATACGCAGTATTTT. Protein sequence: CASSKGTSGRKDTQYF.

The V call is TRBV3-1 (or the pseudogene TRBV3-2), the J call TRBJ1-1, with D unclear. Germline CDR1 reads LGHDT; CDR2 reads YNNKEL (reference sequence). The CDR3 length is 15 residues. The ends were cut back, 0 bases at V and 3 bases at J, with 11 bases in the middle. The CDR3 protein is CASSQDLIRDTEAFF. The DNA of the CDR3 is TGTGCCAGCAGCCAAGATCTGATAAGAGACACTGAAGCTTTCTTT.

The rearrangement joins TRBV6-2 or TRBV6-3 to TRBJ2-7; 11 nucleotides match TRBD2. This CDR3 is built from 17 residues. Germline V gives CDR1 MNHEY, CDR2 SVGEGT. V trimming: 2 bases; J trimming: 5 bases; junction bases outside the gene matches: 11. In DNA form, the CDR3 reads TGTGCCAGCAGTTACGTACTAGCGGGAGTGGTCTTCGACGAGCAGTACTTC. This codes for CASSYVLAGVVFDEQYF.

The chain recombines TRBV5-3 with TRBJ2-7; tentative D call: TRBD2 (5 bases). TRBV5-3 is recorded as an ORF, its role being uncertain. V was pared by 0 bases and J by 3 bases, with 13 bases between. This CDR3 contains 15 residues. CDR3 nucleotides: TGTGCCAGAAGCTTGGTCTTGCGGGTCGACTACGAGCAGTACTTC. Protein: CARSLVLRVDYEQYF.

J is TRBJ1-1 and V is TRBV27; no clear D. V was pared by 6 bases and J by 6 bases, with 8 bases between. CDR1 and CDR2 from the germline V gene are MNHEY and SMNVEV (reference sequence). CDR3 length: 11 amino acids. This CDR3 reads CASSGSSEAFF. DNA for the CDR3: TGTGCCAGCAGCGGTTCCTCTGAAGCTTTCTTT.

This chain connects TRBV7-8 to TRBJ2-1; the match to TRBD2 covers 11 bases. This CDR3 is built from 16 residues. V trimming: 0 bases; J trimming: 7 bases; junction bases outside the gene matches: 5. Germline lookup yields CDR1 SGHVS and CDR2 FQNEAQ. The CDR3 nucleotides are TGTGCCAGCAGCTTAGCCCAAAGACTAGCGGGAAATGAGCAGTTCTTC. Protein: CASSLAQRLAGNEQFF.

This clone was recorded once. This rearrangement joins TRBV18 to TRBJ2-2; D possibly corresponds to TRBD1 (6 bases). Trimming took off 2 bases at V and 4 bases at J, with 17 bases between the two ends. Germline V gene lookup returns CDR1 KGHSH and CDR2 LQKENI. The CDR3 length is 17 residues. CDR3 amino acids: CASSPIPGVWGTGELFF. CDR3 sequence (DNA): TGTGCCAGCTCACCAATCCCAGGGGTCTGGGGCACCGGGGAGCTGTTTTTT.

As concerns this clone: Distinct nucleotide sequences in the sample also encode this CDR3. The rearrangement uses TRBV28 and TRBJ2-7, with 9 bases matching TRBD1. CDR3 length equals 14 residues. Germline V gene sequence: CDR1 MDHEN, CDR2 SYDVKM. The J segment lost 3 bases and the V segment lost 4 bases, leaving 4 bases of the junction unmatched. The CDR3 reads CASSSPGQGYEQYF. The CDR3 nucleotides are TGTGCCAGCAGTTCCCCGGGACAGGGCTACGAGCAGTACTTC.

The chain recombines TRBV10-1 with TRBJ1-2, with 7 bases identical to TRBD1. Unmatched junction bases numbered 1, after V lost 0 bases and J lost 6 bases. CDR3 size: 13 residues. Germline lookup yields CDR1 WNHNN and CDR2 SYGVQD (reference sequence). The CDR3 loop is CASSESRGNGYTF. Here the CDR3 DNA reads TGCGCCAGCAGTGAGTCCAGGGGGAATGGCTACACCTTC.

This clone has more than one count but fewer than ten. The chain has TRBV28 and TRBJ2-1; 7 nucleotides line up with TRBD1. Per the germline V gene, CDR1 is MDHEN and CDR2 is SYDVKM. Trimming cost V 6 bases and J 2 bases; bases outside gene matches: 10. The length of the CDR3 is 16 residues. CDR3 in amino acids: CASRGTQGKTYNEQFF. The CDR3 bases are TGTGCCAGCAGGGGGACACAGGGGAAAACCTACAATGAGCAGTTCTTC.

This clone has more than one count but fewer than ten. The J gene is TRBJ1-2, the V gene TRBV28; no clear D. Germline lookup yields CDR1 MDHEN and CDR2 SYDVKM. This CDR3 is 13 amino acids long. Trimming removed 5 bases at V and 5 bases at J, with 12 bases between. CDR3 region: CASSIGRAYGYTF. The DNA of the CDR3 is TGTGCCAGCAGTATCGGGAGGGCGTATGGCTACACCTTC.

This chain uses TRBV4-1 with TRBJ1-6; TRBD1 agrees at 7 bases. CDR3 length: 17 amino acids. V was pared by 2 bases and J by 9 bases, with 13 bases of the junction left unmatched. CDR1 MGHRA and CDR2 YSYEKL come from the germline V gene. DNA of the CDR3: TGCGCCAGCAGCCAATACTTAAGCTCGACAGGGAGTTCACCCCTCCACTTT. Its translation: CASSQYLSSTGSSPLHF.

The chain recombines TRBV28 with TRBJ2-7; possible D gene TRBD1, 5 bases. CDR3 size: 14 residues. V lost 4 bases, J lost 4 bases, and 14 bases lay in between. Germline CDR1 is MDHEN and CDR2 is SYDVKM. The chain's CDR3 is CASSSSSQVYEQYF. CDR3 coding DNA: TGTGCCAGCAGTTCATCATCACAGGTGTACGAGCAGTACTTC. Variable domain in full (rest from reference TRBV28 and TRBJ2-7): DVKVTQSSRYLVKRTGEKVFLECVQDMDHENMFWYRQDPGLGLRLIYFSYDVKMKEKGDIPEGYSVSREKKERFSLILESASTNQTSMYLCASSSSSQVYEQYFGPGTRLTVT.

The chain combines TRBV28 with TRBJ2-2, with TRBD1 identical over 10 bases. Trimming took 5 bases from V and 1 from J; bases not matched to a gene: 10. Germline V gene lookup returns CDR1 MDHEN and CDR2 SYDVKM. The CDR3 spans 18 residues. CDR3: CASSPLPGQGRNTGELFF. The CDR3 nucleotides are TGTGCCAGCAGTCCACTTCCGGGACAGGGGAGGAACACCGGGGAGCTGTTTTTT.

CDR3 amino acids: CASSGGGSDTQYF. The CDR3 DNA reads TGTGCCAGCAGTGGGGGGGGGTCAGATACGCAGTATTTT. V and J are TRBV28 and TRBJ2-3; TRBD2 matches 7 bases. J lost 4 bases, V lost 5 bases, and 3 bases had no gene match. The CDR3 totals 13 residues. Germline V lookup: CDR1 MDHEN, CDR2 SYDVKM.

The chain links TRBV27 to TRBJ2-3; 11 bases map to TRBD1. Per germline, CDR1 MNHEY and CDR2 SMNVEV (reference sequence). CDR3 length: 16 residues. Unmatched junction bases numbered 8, after V lost 7 bases and J lost 2 bases. This chain's CDR3 is CASIPGQGGYTDTQYF. The DNA of the CDR3 is TGTGCCAGCATTCCGGGACAGGGGGGGTACACAGATACGCAGTATTTT.

The rearrangement uses TRBV19 and TRBJ1-3; D not resolved. CDR3 length equals 13 residues. Germline V gene lookup returns CDR1 LNHDA and CDR2 SQIVND (reference sequence). V lost 6 bases, J lost 4 bases, and 10 bases lay in between. The CDR3 sequence is CASSSTSGNTIYF. In nucleotides, the CDR3 is TGTGCCAGTAGCTCAACATCCGGAAACACCATATATTTT.

V usage is TRBV3-1 (or the pseudogene TRBV3-2) and J usage is TRBJ1-2; 11 bases match TRBD1. Trimming took 2 bases from V and 2 from J; bases not matched to a gene: 7. The germline V gene encodes CDR1 LGHDT and CDR2 YNNKEL (reference sequence). This CDR3 has 17 residues. For the CDR3, the DNA is TGTGCCAGCAGCCAACCTGGACAGGGGGCCGGGAACTATGGCTACACCTTC. It translates to CASSQPGQGAGNYGYTF.

The rearrangement uses TRBV5-5 and TRBJ2-5, with 13 bases identical to TRBD2. Germline assignment: CDR1 SGHKS and CDR2 YYEKEE (reference sequence). This CDR3 has 16 amino acids. V was clipped by 4 bases and J by 3 bases; unmatched bases: 6. CDR3 bases: TGTGCCAGCAGCCGCGGGACTAGCGGGATGGAAGAGACCCAGTACTTC. It yields the protein CASSRGTSGMEETQYF.

J is TRBJ2-6 and V is TRBV25-1, with D maybe TRBD1 (5 bases). The CDR3 runs to 13 residues. Germline assignment: CDR1 MGHDK and CDR2 SYGVNS. V dropped 9 bases and J dropped 0 bases, with 6 bases sitting between them. The CDR3 sequence: CASDSSGANVLTF. The CDR3 region has the DNA TGTGCCAGTGACAGCTCTGGGGCCAACGTCCTGACTTTC.

This chain uses TRBV18 with TRBJ1-4; a weak D match, TRBD1 (5 bases). CDR1 and CDR2 from the germline V gene are KGHSH and LQKENI. The CDR3 extends over 14 amino acids. V lost 3 bases and J 5 bases, leaving 10 bases between the germline ends. The CDR3 nucleotides are TGTGCCAGCTCACCGGGACTTAGGAATGAAAAACTGTTTTTT. Translated: CASSPGLRNEKLFF.

V gene TRBV4-1 combines with J gene TRBJ2-5; 11 bases fit TRBD2. V shed 4 bases, J shed 2 bases, and the junction held 15 bases outside the gene matches. The CDR3 length is 19 residues. Germline V gives CDR1 MGHRA, CDR2 YSYEKL. The CDR3 DNA follows: TGCGCCAGCAGCCGACAATTAGTTCAACTAGCGGGAGAGCAAGAGACCCAGTACTTC. It specifies CASSRQLVQLAGEQETQYF.